This T cell receptor beta chain was found in a study of shared clonotypes between healthy human individuals. This CDR3 is 13 amino acids long. Trimming pared 2 bases from V and 5 bases from J, leaving 9 bases between. Germline lookup yields CDR1 SGHTA and CDR2 FQGNSA. Some clones are missing from TCRdb's copy, which holds only in-frame ones; the method was immunoSEQ multiplex PCR. The sample has about 2.3 million clones, 85% to 95% seen once; the top ten hold more than 0.35%. The sequence came from a man aged 18 to 35 in good health. Some clones in this sample may be carry-over from other donors' samples. The sequencing input was naive CD4+ T cells from PBMCs. Subset denoted: CD45RA+ positively selected. The chain employs TRBV7-2 and TRBJ2-5; D remains unclear. The CDR3 nucleotides read TGTGCCAGCAGCTTATGGGTTAGGGAGACCCAGTACTTC. Translation: CASSLWVRETQYF. Together with reference TRBV7-2 and TRBJ2-5, the CDR3 gives the full variable domain: GAGVSQSPSNKVTEKGKDVELRCDPISGHTALYWYRQSLGQGLEFLIYFQGNSAPDKSGLPSDRFSAERTGGSVSTLTIQRTQQEDSAVYLCASSLWVRETQYFGPGTRLLVL.